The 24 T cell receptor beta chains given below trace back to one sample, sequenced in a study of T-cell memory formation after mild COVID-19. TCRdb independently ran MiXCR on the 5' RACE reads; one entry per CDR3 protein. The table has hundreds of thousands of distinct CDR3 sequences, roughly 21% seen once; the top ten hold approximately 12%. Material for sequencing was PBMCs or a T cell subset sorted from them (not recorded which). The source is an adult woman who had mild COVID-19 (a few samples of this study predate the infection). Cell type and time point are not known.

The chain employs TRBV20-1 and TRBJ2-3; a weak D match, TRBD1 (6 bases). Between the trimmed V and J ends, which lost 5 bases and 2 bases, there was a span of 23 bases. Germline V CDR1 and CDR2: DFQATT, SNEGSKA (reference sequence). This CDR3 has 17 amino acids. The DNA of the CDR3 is TGCAGTGCTCGGTTTGTCGACAGGCTCAAATTCACAGATACGCAGTATTTT. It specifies CSARFVDRLKFTDTQYF.

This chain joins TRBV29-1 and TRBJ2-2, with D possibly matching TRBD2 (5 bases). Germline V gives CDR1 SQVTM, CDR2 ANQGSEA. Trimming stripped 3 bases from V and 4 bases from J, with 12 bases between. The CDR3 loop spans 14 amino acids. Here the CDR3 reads CSVDTGRGTGELFF. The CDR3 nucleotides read TGCAGCGTTGACACCGGTCGGGGCACCGGGGAGCTGTTTTTT.

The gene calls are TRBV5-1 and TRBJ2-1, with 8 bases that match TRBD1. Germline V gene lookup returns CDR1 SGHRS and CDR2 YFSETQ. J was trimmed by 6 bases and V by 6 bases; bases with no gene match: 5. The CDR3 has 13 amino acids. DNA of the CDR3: TGCGCCAGCATGGGCAGGGGGCTCAATGAGCAGTTCTTC. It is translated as CASMGRGLNEQFF.

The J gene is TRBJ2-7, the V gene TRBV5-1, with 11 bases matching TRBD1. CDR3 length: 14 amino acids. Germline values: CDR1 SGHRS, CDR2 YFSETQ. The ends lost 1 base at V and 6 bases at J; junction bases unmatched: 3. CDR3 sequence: CASSLIGTGGEQYF. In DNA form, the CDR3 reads TGCGCCAGCAGCTTGATTGGGACAGGGGGCGAGCAGTACTTC.

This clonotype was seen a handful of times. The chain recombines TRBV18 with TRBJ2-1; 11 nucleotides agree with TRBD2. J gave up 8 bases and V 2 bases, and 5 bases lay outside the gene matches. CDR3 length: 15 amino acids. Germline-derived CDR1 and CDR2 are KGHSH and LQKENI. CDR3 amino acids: CASSPVLAGVHEQFF. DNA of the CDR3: TGTGCCAGCTCACCAGTACTAGCGGGAGTGCATGAGCAGTTCTTC.

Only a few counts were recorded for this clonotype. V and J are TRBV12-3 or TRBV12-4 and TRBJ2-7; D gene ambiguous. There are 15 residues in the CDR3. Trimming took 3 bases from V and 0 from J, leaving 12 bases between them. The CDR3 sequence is CASSFSGPSSYEQYF. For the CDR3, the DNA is TGTGCCAGCAGTTTTTCGGGCCCAAGCTCCTACGAGCAGTACTTC.

In DNA, the CDR3 is TGTGCCAGCAGTTATCGGGAGACTACCTACAATGAGCAGTTCTTC. This gives the protein CASSYRETTYNEQFF. This chain uses TRBV6-5 with TRBJ2-1; TRBD2 is a possible D gene (6 bases). This CDR3 has 15 residues. V lost 3 bases to trimming and J lost 2 bases, with 11 bases between them. Germline V lookup: CDR1 MNHEY, CDR2 SVGAGI.

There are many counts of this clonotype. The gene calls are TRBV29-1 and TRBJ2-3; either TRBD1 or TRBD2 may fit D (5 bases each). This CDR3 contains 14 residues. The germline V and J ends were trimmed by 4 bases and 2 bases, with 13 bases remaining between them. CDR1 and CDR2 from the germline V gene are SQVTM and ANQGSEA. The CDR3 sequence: CSVAGTATTDTQYF. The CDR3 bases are TGCAGCGTTGCCGGGACGGCCACCACAGATACGCAGTATTTT.

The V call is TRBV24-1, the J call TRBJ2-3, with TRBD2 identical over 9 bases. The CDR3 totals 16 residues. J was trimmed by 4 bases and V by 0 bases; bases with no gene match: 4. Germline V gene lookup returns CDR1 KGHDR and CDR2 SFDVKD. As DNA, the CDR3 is TGTGCCACCAGTGATTTGGCTAGCGGGATGGCAGATACGCAGTATTTT. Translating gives CATSDLASGMADTQYF.

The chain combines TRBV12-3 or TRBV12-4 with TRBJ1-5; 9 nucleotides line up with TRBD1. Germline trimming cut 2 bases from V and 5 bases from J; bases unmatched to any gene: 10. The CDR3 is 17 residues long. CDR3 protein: CASSLNLWDRAYQPQHF. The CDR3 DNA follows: TGTGCCAGCAGTTTAAATCTTTGGGACAGGGCTTATCAGCCCCAGCATTTT.

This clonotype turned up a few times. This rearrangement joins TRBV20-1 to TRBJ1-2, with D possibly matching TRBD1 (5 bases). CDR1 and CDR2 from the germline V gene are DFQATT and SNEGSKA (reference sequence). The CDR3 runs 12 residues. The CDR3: CGGEGMNYGYTF. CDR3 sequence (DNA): TGCGGTGGAGAGGGGATGAACTATGGCTACACCTTC.

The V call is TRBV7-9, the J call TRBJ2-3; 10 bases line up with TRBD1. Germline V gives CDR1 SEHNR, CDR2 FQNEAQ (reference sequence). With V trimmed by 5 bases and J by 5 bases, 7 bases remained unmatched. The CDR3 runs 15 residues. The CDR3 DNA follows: TGTGCCAGCAGCATAAAGACAGGGGGCATAGATACGCAGTATTTT. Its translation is CASSIKTGGIDTQYF.

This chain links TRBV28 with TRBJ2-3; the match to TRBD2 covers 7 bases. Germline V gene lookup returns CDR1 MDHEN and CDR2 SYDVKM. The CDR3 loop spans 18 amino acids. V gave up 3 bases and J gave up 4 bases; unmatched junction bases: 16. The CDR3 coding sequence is TGTGCCAGCAGTTTCCCACCGGGACTACAGTCCCCACCAGATACGCAGTATTTT. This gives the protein CASSFPPGLQSPPDTQYF.

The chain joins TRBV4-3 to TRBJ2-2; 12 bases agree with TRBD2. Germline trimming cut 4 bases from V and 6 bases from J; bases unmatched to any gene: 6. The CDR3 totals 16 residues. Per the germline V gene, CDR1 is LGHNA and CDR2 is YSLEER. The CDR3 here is CASSPLTSGSAGELFF. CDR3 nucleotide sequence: TGCGCCAGCAGCCCTCTGACTAGCGGGAGTGCCGGGGAGCTGTTTTTT.

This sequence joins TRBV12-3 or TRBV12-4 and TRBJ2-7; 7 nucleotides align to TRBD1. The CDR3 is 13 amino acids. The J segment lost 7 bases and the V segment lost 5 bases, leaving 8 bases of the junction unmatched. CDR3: CASSLEGAHEQYF. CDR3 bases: TGTGCCAGCAGTCTTGAGGGGGCGCATGAGCAGTACTTC.

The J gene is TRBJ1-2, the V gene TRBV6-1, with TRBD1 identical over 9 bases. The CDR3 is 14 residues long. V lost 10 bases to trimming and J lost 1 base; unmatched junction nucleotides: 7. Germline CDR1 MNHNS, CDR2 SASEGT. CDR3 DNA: TGTGCCACCCACGACAGGGGGTTTAACTATGGCTACACCTTC. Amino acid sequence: CATHDRGFNYGYTF.

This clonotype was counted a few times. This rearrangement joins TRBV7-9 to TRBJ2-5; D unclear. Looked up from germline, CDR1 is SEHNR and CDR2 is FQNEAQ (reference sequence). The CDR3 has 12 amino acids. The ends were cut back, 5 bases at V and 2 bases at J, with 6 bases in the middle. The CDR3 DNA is TGTGCCAGCAGCCATGGTCAAGAGACCCAGTACTTC. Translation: CASSHGQETQYF.

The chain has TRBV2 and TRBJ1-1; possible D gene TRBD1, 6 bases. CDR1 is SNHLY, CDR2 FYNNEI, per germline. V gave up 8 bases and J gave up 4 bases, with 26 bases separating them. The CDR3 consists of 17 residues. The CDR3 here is CASRTRGSGVWSTEAFF. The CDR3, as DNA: TGTGCCAGCCGAACAAGGGGGAGCGGGGTATGGAGCACTGAAGCTTTCTTT.

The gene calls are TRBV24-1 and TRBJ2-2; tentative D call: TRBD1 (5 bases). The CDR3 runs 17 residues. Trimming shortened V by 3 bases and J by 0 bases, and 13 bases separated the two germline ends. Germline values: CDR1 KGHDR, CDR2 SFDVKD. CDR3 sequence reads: CATSDPPDSPNTGELFF. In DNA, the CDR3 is TGTGCCACCAGTGATCCCCCCGACAGTCCGAACACCGGGGAGCTGTTTTTT.

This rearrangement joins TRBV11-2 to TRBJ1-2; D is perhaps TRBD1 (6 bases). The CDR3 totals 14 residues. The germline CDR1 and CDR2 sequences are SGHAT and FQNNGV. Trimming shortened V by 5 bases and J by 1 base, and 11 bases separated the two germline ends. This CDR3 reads CASSPDRHNYGYTF. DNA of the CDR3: TGTGCCAGCAGCCCGGACAGACATAACTATGGCTACACCTTC.

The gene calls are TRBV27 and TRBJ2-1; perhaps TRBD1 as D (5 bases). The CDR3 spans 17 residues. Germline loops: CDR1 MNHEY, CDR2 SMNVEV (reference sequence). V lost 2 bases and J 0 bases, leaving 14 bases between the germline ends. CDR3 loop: CASSLGSRVGSYNEQFF. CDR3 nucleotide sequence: TGTGCCAGCAGTTTAGGAAGCAGGGTTGGCTCCTACAATGAGCAGTTCTTC.

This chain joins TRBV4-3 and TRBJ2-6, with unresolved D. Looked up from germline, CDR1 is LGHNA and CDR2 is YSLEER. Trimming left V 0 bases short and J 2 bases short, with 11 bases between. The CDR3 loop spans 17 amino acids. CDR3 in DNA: TGCGCCAGCAGCCAAGAGGGCGCCACCACTGGGGCCAACGTCCTGACTTTC. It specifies CASSQEGATTGANVLTF.

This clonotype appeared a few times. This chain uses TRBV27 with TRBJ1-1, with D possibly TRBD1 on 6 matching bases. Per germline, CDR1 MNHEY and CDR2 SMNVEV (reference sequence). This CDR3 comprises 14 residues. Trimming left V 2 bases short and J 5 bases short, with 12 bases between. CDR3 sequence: CASSLDRRGTEAFF. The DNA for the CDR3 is TGTGCCAGCAGTTTAGACAGGCGGGGGACTGAAGCTTTCTTT.

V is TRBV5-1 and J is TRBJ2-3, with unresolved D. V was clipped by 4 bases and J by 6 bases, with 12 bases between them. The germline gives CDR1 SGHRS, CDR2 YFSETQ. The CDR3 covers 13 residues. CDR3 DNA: TGCGCCAGCAGCCATGTGGGGATGGATACGCAGTATTTT. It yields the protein CASSHVGMDTQYF. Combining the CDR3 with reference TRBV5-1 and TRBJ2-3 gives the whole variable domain KAGVTQTPRYLIKTRGQQVTLSCSPISGHRSVSWYQQTPGQGLQFLFEYFSETQRNKGNFPGRFSGRQFSNSRSEMNVSTLELGDSALYLCASSHVGMDTQYFGPGTRLTVL.